This T cell receptor (beta chain) came from a study of blood T cells in healthy people across ages. Primed by a sample-barcoded 5' primer and a J-beta primer mix, a second PCR proceeded for 7 to 11 cycles. TCRdb re-derived calls from the 5' RACE reads in MiXCR, one entry per CDR3 protein. The sample carries approximately 800,000 distinct CDR3 sequences, approximately 24% recorded once. This CDR3 has 13 residues. With 5 bases clipped from V and 3 bases from J, the junction kept 3 bases outside the gene matches. Germline-derived CDR1 and CDR2 are ENHRY and SYGVKD. This sample was shared with a second study, whose subject was T cells of mothers and their children.

The chain uses TRBV10-3 and TRBJ2-5; 7 nucleotides line up with TRBD1. The TCR was taken from a boy aged 10-17 years in good health. Sequencing input: blood. The CDR3 coding sequence is TGTGCCATCAGTTCCGGGACAGAAGAGACCCAGTACTTC. The encoded protein is CAISSGTEETQYF.